The present T cell receptor (beta chain) was sequenced within a study of regulatory T cells in long-lasting Graves disease (dated by TCRdb to 2020 to 2022). About the full investigation: Patients with newly diagnosed Graves' disease had been on antithyroid drugs for under 3 months. Persistent Graves' disease patients were compared with newly diagnosed Graves' disease patients by peripheral blood TCR sequencing and RNA sequencing. The study took place in China and was registered as a clinical trial. A total of around 35 samples underwent TCR sequencing: about 13 from persistent and roughly 20 from newly diagnosed Graves' disease patients. Points the paper makes about the study in general: Only the TCR beta chain was sequenced and analyzed. The study examined only peripheral blood because the primary lesion, thyroid tissue, could not be accessed. Lower TCR Shannon entropy and fewer highly expanded clones were observed in persistent Graves' disease patients than in newly diagnosed patients, which suggested clonal expansion. The authors noted that the small sample size was a limitation that may lower accuracy. TRBV28, TRBJ1-2 and TRBJ2-5 were preferentially used in persistent disease, while TRBV20-1 and TRBJ2-1 were favored in newly diagnosed disease. Patients with persistent disease shared more public clonotypes (around 2,500) than newly diagnosed patients did (more than 900).

Libraries were built with multiplex PCR. TCRdb records Illumina HiSeq 4000 as the sequencer. To build TCR beta libraries, CDR3 regions were amplified by Arm-PCR using iRepertoire HTBI primers. Before sequencing, the PCR products underwent gel purification. In the source study's methods: Gene usage analysis of CDR3 amino acid clonotypes relied on the approximately 62 TRBV and 15 or so TRBJ segments identified across samples. COPE and FqMerger were used to merge the filtered high-quality paired reads into contigs. BLAST was used to align contigs to the IMGT TRBV, TRBD and TRBJ reference genes, and CDR3 was defined following IMGT. Clonotypes above 0.1% frequency were classified as highly expanded clones. Shannon entropy served as the measure of repertoire diversity, while the Gini coefficient captured V-J evenness. A clonotype found in more than one individual was treated as public. TCRdb reran the public reads through fastp at Q25 and MiXCR, keeping productive beta chains. Entries that share a CDR3 protein sequence are merged under the most common genes and DNA. The V and J calls and clone size are TCRdb's, not the authors'. The sample has roughly 610,000 distinct CDR3 sequences on record, about 16% of them singletons. Clones ranked in the top ten supply around 13% of the sample.

On this clonotype itself: Its recognized antigen is unknown. No much larger clonotype is one base removed from it; base qualities were not supplied.

Interpreted using the paper, the time point label stands for: newly diagnosed GD, antithyroid drugs for less than 3 months. RNA was extracted from PBMCs in TRIzol for both TCR sequencing and RNA sequencing. The diagnosis of Graves' disease followed American Thyroid Association guidelines. Recruitment of patients was carried out at an endocrinology department in Xi'an, China. From each patient, approximately 10 milliliters of peripheral blood was collected into an EDTA anticoagulant tube. Ficoll Paque Plus density gradient separation was used to isolate PBMCs, and no additional T cell sorting was done. An Agilent 2100 Bioanalyzer and agarose gel were used to check RNA quality, and a NanoDrop 2000 was used to measure RNA concentration. Including cysteine and phenylalanine, the CDR3 has 16 amino acids. Just CDR3 DNA is preserved here, 48 bases in frame from base 1. The CDR1 and CDR2 encoded by the germline V gene are MDHEN and SYDVKM. Trimming leaves V shorter by 5 bases and J shorter by 5 bases, with the junction holding 10 bases beyond the gene matches.

Another study also made use of these data, one on T cells in Graves' hyperthyroidism and ophthalmopathy. The second publication reports: Stable Graves' hyperthyroidism was defined as the absence of progression to ophthalmopathy over 18 months of follow-up. Hyperthyroidism patients were newly diagnosed, had a disease duration of under 2 months, and were aged 18 to 65 years. Patients with uncontrolled infections, other autoimmune diseases, pregnancy or lactation were excluded. Diagnoses were established on the basis of clinical symptoms, serum thyroxine and TRAb, thyroid ultrasound, and orbital computed tomography. The first round of RT-PCR for the TCR CDR3 was performed with the HTBI primer set and the Qiagen OneStep RT-PCR kit. Most expanded thyroid clonotypes (frequency above 0.001) were also detected in blood, a finding suggesting that blood repertoires may reflect thyroid immune responses. A 13 V-J signature model separated ophthalmopathy from stable hyperthyroidism, with about 88% sensitivity and roughly 81% specificity in cross-validation and 80%/75% in testing. In validation, progression to ophthalmopathy was predicted by the model with roughly 69% sensitivity and roughly 76% specificity, a median of about 6.8 months before onset. A discovery cohort of approximately 100 patients, about 40 with Graves' ophthalmopathy and approximately 60 with stable Graves' hyperthyroidism, was used to find distinguishing TCR V-J signatures. Whether ophthalmopathy could be predicted prospectively was tested in an independent validation cohort made up of fewer than 20 hyperthyroidism patients plus 17 patients who later progressed to ophthalmopathy. The 100 discovery patients were randomly split 7:3 into training and test sets. The study also compared thyroid tissue and blood T-cell repertoires from roughly six Graves' hyperthyroidism patients. Following sampling, methimazole starting at 30 mg daily was given to hyperthyroidism patients, and high-dose intravenous methylprednisolone was given to ophthalmopathy patients. Libraries were constructed in a second round of multiplex PCR, after which size selection and purification were carried out. The libraries were sequenced on an Illumina HiSeq2000 using paired-end 100 bp reads. Raw data were processed with SOAPnuke, discarding reads with adapters, uncalled bases, mean Phred below 15, or no exact constant-primer or identifier match. COPE v1.2.5 was used to merge the high-quality paired reads, and each unique nucleotide sequence was defined as a clonotype. Clonotypes were aligned to IMGT TRBV, TRBD and TRBJ reference segments using MiTCR v1.1. Analysis was restricted to V-J combinations with a frequency above 0.0001, which covered about 99% of repertoires. The TCS score was defined as the ratio of F50 (clonal expansion) to E x V (chaos), calculated using BLOSUM62-based TCRdist between CDR3 peptides within each V-J. Welch's t-statistics and random forest reduced around 520 V-J features to 13, which were used in a naive Bayes classifier (R e1071). No statistical method was used to set the sample size in advance, and investigators knew the group allocation. The paper describes TCR Vbeta CDR3 sequencing of 135 peripheral blood samples, made up of roughly 45 ophthalmopathy patients, 70 to 75 hyperthyroidism patients and roughly 17 progressor patients.

Rearrangement joined TRBV28 to TRBJ2-5; 11 bases in the middle match TRBD1. This clonotype was sampled from a man aged 18 to 30 with Graves disease. Donor details come from another sample of the same person, matched by shared clones. The material was peripheral blood mononuclear cells (PBMCs), obtained at new diagnosis, from a patient treated with antithyroid drugs. The CDR3 in this case is CASSLAGQGVHETQYF. The DNA reads as follows: TGTGCCAGCAGTCTAGCGGGACAGGGGGTTCATGAGACCCAGTACTTC.